A selection of T cell receptor beta chains follows, all from one sample in a study of cytomegalovirus exposure and HLA in healthy donors. Sequenced by immunoSEQ multiplex PCR; TCRdb stores in-frame clones only, minus some. Among around 150,000 clones, around 80% were seen once, and the ten largest hold roughly 2%. Material for sequencing was PBMCs. These receptors originate from a man between 25 and 39 years old in good health and CMV-seronegative. The conserved cysteine and the conserved F or W are not part of the CDR3 here. A D gene is named only where the DNA matches it firmly.

j_call v_call d_call cdr3_aa
TRBJ1-1 TRBV7-6 NA ASSRGGSNTEAF
TRBJ2-3 TRBV2 TRBD2 ASRSLAGDTDTQY
TRBJ2-7 TRBV28 TRBD2 ASGGGDSYEQY
TRBJ2-5 TRBV6-5 TRBD2 ASSPPGLDQGLQY
TRBJ2-5 TRBV30 NA AWSVNRGTQY
TRBJ2-7 TRBV18 NA ASSPQGVSEQY
TRBJ1-5 TRBV25-1 TRBD1 ASEQGTGGNQPQH
TRBJ2-7 TRBV4-1 TRBD1 ASSHGQGTYEQY
TRBJ2-3 TRBV29-1 NA SVSPSGTQY
TRBJ1-2 TRBV7-2 NA ASSLNSNYGYT
TRBJ2-3 TRBV5-6 NA ASTPASGSTDTQY